What follows is one T cell receptor beta chain and its context. Its antigen is still unknown. This specimen comes from a study of cytomegalovirus exposure and HLA in healthy donors. Findings and caveats of the study: V- and J-gene trimming in TCR beta was tied to a missense DCLRE1C variant by an analysis performed later.

The PCR employed 60 Vbeta primers together with 13 Jbeta primers. Profiling relied on immunoSEQ multiplex PCR, and the TCRdb table lists in-frame clones only, not all of them. There are more than 85,000 clones in the sample; 60% to 85% occur only once, and roughly 2% lies in the top ten. V was trimmed by 2 bases and J by 2 bases, leaving 10 bases between them. The CDR3 has 15 amino acids. The germline V gene encodes CDR1 SGHTA and CDR2 FQGTGA. The sequence was obtained from a boy between 10 and 17 years old in good health and CMV-seronegative. Material for sequencing was PBMCs. The chain carries TRBV7-3 and TRBJ2-1; D remains unclear. The CDR3: CASSLSVTTYNEQFF. The DNA of the CDR3 is TGTGCCAGCAGCTTATCCGTCACAACCTACAATGAGCAGTTCTTC.